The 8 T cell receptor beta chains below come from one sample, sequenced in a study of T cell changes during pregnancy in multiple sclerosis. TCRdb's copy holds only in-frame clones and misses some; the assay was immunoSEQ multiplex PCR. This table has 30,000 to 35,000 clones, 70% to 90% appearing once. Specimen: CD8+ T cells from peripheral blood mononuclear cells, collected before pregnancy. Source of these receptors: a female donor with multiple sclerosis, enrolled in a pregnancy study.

CDR3 sequence: CASSDPHPLAVITYEQYF. The CDR3, as DNA: TGTGCCAGCAGTGATCCCCATCCACTAGCGGTGATTACCTACGAGCAGTACTTC. The V gene is TRBV6-4, the J gene TRBJ2-7; TRBD2 matches 8 bases. The CDR3 totals 18 residues. Germline CDR1 is MRHNA and CDR2 is SNTAGT. With 3 bases clipped from V and 2 bases from J, the junction kept 15 bases outside the gene matches.

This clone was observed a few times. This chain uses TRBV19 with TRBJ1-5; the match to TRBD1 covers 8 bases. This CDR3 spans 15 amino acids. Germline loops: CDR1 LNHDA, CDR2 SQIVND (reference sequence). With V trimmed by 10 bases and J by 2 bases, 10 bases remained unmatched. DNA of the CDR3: TGTGCCACAGACCAGGGGGCTGGTGGCAATCAGCCCCAGCATTTT. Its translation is CATDQGAGGNQPQHF.

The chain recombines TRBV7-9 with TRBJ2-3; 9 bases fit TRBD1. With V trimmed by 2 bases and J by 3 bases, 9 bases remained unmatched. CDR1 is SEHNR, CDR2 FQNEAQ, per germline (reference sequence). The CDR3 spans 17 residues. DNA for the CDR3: TGTGCCAGCAGCTTAAGGGAGGGACAGGGAGAAACAGATACGCAGTATTTT. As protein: CASSLREGQGETDTQYF.

This CDR3 reads CASSLVLYNEQFF. CDR3 nucleotides: TGTGCCAGCAGCCTAGTTCTCTACAATGAGCAGTTCTTC. The chain couples TRBV7-3 to TRBJ2-1; D uncertain. The CDR3 extends over 13 amino acids. CDR1 is SGHTA and CDR2 is FQGTGA in the germline V gene. V was pared by 5 bases and J by 3 bases, with 8 bases between.

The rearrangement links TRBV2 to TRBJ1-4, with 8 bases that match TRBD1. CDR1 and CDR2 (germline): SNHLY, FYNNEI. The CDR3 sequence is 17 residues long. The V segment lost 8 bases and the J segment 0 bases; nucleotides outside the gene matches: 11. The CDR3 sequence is CASAKGTGRATNEKLFF. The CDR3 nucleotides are TGTGCCAGCGCCAAGGGGACAGGCCGGGCAACTAATGAAAAACTGTTTTTT.

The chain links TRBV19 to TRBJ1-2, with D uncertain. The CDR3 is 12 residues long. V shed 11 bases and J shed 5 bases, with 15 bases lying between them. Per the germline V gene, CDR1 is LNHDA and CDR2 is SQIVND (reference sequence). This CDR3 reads CAVEMIPYGYTF. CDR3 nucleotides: TGTGCCGTTGAGATGATACCTTATGGCTACACCTTC. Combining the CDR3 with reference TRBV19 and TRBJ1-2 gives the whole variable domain DGGITQSPKYLFRKEGQNVTLSCEQNLNHDAMYWYRQDPGQGLRLIYYSQIVNDFQKGDIAEGYSVSREKKESFPLTVTSAQKNPTAFYLCAVEMIPYGYTFGSGTRLTVV.

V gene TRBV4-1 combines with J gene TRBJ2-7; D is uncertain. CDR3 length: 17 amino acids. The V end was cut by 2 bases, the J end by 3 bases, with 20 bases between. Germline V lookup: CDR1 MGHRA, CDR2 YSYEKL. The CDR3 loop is CASSQPHEVGTLYEQYF. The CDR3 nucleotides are TGCGCCAGCAGCCAACCCCATGAGGTGGGTACCCTCTACGAGCAGTACTTC.

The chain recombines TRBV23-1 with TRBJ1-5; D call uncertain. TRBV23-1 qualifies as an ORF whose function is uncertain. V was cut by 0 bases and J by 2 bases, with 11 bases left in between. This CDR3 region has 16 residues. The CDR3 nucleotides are TGCGCCAGCAGTCAATCCAATGGGGAGGGCAATCAGCCCCAGCATTTT. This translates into CASSQSNGEGNQPQHF.